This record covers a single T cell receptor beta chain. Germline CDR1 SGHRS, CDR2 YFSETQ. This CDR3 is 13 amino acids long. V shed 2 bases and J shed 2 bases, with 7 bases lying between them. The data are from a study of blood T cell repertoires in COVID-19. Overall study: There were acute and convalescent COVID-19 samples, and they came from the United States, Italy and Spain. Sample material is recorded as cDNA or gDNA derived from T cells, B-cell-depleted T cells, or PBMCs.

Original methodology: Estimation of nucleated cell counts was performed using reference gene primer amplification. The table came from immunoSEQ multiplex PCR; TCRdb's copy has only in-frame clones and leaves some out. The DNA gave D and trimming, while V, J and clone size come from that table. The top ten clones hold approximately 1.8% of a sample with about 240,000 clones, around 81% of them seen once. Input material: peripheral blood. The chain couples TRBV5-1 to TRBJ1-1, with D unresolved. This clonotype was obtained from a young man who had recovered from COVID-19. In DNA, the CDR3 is TGCGCCAGCAGCTTATCCAGTAACACTGAAGCTTTCTTT. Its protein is CASSLSSNTEAFF.